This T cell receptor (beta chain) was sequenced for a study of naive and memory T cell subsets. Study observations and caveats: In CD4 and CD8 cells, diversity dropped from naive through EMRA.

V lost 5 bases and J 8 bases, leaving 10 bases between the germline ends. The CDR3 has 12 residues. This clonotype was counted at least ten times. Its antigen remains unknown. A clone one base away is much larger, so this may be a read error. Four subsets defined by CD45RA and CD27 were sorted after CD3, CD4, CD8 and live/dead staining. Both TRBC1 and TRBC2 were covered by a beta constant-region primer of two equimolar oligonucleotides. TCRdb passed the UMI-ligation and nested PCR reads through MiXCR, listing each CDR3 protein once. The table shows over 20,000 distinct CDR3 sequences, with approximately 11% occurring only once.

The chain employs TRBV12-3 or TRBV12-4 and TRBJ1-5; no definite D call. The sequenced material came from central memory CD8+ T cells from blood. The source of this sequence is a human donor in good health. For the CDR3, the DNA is TGTGCCAGCAGTGTCGGGAATAAGCCCCAGCATTTT. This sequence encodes CASSVGNKPQHF.